The next 2 T cell receptor beta chains were all read from a single sample in a study of a mutant IDH1 vaccine in newly diagnosed glioma. No antigen is known for these receptors. Profiling relied on immunoSEQ multiplex PCR, and the TCRdb table lists in-frame clones only, not all of them. The table includes about 81,000 clones, roughly 85% detected once. This sample's time point: week 23, last vaccination. The content of each vaccine dose was 300 ug of mutant IDH1 20-mer peptide, and topical imiquimod accompanied it. Sequenced here: PBMCs, sampled from a glioma patient whose treatment included an IDH1 peptide vaccine. Every receptor here comes from a man younger than 40 with glioma. Some clones in this sample may be carry-over from other donors' samples.

This clone was detected only a few times. This chain links TRBV2 with TRBJ2-7, with D perhaps matching TRBD1 or TRBD2 (5 bases each). Germline loops: CDR1 SNHLY, CDR2 FYNNEI. CDR3 length: 12 residues. V lost 4 bases and J 9 bases, leaving 13 bases between the germline ends. The CDR3 loop is CASSVDRDRQYF. DNA for the CDR3: TGTGCCAGCAGTGTAGACCGGGACCGGCAGTACTTC. The complete variable domain, with remaining parts taken from reference TRBV2 and TRBJ2-7, reads EPEVTQTPSHQVTQMGQEVILRCVPISNHLYFYWYRQILGQKVEFLVSFYNNEISEKSEIFDDQFSVERPDGSNFTLKIRSTKLEDSAMYFCASSVDRDRQYFGPGTRLTVT.

The chain has TRBV4-3 and TRBJ2-7; maybe TRBD1 (6 bases). CDR1 is LGHNA and CDR2 is YSLEER in the germline V gene. V lost 0 bases and J 12 bases, leaving 15 bases between the germline ends. There are 13 residues in the CDR3. The CDR3 nucleotides read TGCGCCAGCAGCCAAGATGTGGGGACAACCCCGTACTTC. Its protein product is CASSQDVGTTPYF.